This entry is about one T cell receptor (beta chain). Its target is unknown. Produced via immunoSEQ multiplex PCR; TCRdb's table is partial and in-frame only. Here the sample spans around 51,000 clones, 88% being singletons. The CDR3 contains 14 residues. Germline assignment: CDR1 MDHEN and CDR2 SYDVKM. The V end was cut by 2 bases, the J end by 1 base, with 8 bases between. This record belongs to a study of OX40 agonist ivuxolimab in advanced cancers. The wider study: Patients with prior anti-PD-1, anti-PD-L1 or anti-CTLA-4 therapy were eligible; 40% had some. One hepatocellular carcinoma and two cutaneous melanoma patients partially responded. General observations from the study: Average numbers of expanded clones were greater in CD8+ T cells than in CD4+.

The rearrangement uses TRBV28 and TRBJ1-1; D uncertain. This receptor was obtained from an adult with an advanced solid tumor such as melanoma, head and neck, liver or kidney cancer. Sample: CD4+ or CD8+ T cells sorted from blood, taken in a trial of the OX40 agonist ivuxolimab. DNA for the CDR3: TGTGCCAGCAGTTTAAGGGTACGGAACACTGAAGCTTTCTTT. Translating gives CASSLRVRNTEAFF.